Listed here is a single TCR beta chain. Its antigen remains unidentified. Germline V gene sequence: CDR1 KGHSH, CDR2 LQKENI. V was shortened by 3 bases and J by 2 bases, with 6 bases between the two germline ends. This CDR3 has 13 amino acids. Clones were sequenced by immunoSEQ multiplex PCR, and TCRdb holds only the in-frame ones, with some missing. The table records about 140,000 clones, approximately 93% of them present only once. These data come from a study of T cell responses to AZD1222 COVID-19 vaccine. Findings of the study overall: Reports indicate that nearly half of spike-specific TCRs are directed at unmutated variant regions. Donors, mostly white British, included more females; clonal diversity was possibly underestimated. Vaccination with two AZD1222 doses was followed by a rise in Spike-specific TCR breadth and depth. There were repertoire samples only from the period after the peak T cell response.

The sequences come from peripheral blood, collected after recovery from COVID-19. J is TRBJ2-3 and V is TRBV18, with D unresolved. The sequence was obtained from an adult who had recovered from COVID-19. For the CDR3, the DNA is TGTGCCAGCTCACCTGCCCTCACAGATACGCAGTATTTT. This translates into CASSPALTDTQYF.